Listed below are T cell receptor beta chains from one sample, sequenced in a study of T-cell reconstitution after alpha-beta-depleted transplantation in children. MiXCR, run by TCRdb on the PCR reads, gives a single entry per CDR3 protein. The table shows some 220,000 distinct CDR3 sequences, with roughly 10% occurring only once. Here the sequenced sample was PBMCs from the stem cell graft donor, taken from the stem cell graft. The receptors were sampled from a human donor who donated a stem cell graft to a child with acute lymphoblastic leukemia. CDR3s include the opening cysteine and the closing phenylalanine or tryptophan. D genes are given only for firm matches. Clone sizes are given selectively: once, few, many, or a class where the clone is expanded.

d_call,j_call,v_call,clone_size,cdr3_nt,cdr3_aa
TRBD1,TRBJ2-7,TRBV7-6,few,TGTGCCAGCAGCTTAGGTGGATCAGGGGGCGCCTCCTACGAGCAGTACTTC,CASSLGGSGGASYEQYF
.,TRBJ2-1,TRBV6-1,.,TGTGCCACCAGCTTGGCTGACAGTTACAATGAGCAGTTCTTC,CATSLADSYNEQFF
TRBD1,TRBJ2-5,TRBV12-3/TRBV12-4,few,TGTGCCAGCAGACCTCGGACAGGGCGGGAGACCCAGTACTTC,CASRPRTGRETQYF
TRBD1,TRBJ1-1,TRBV5-1,.,TGCGCCAGCAGCTTATTACAGGGGGCCAGTACTGAAGCTTTCTTT,CASSLLQGASTEAFF
.,TRBJ1-2,TRBV20-1,few,TGCAGTGCGGGCCCCTGGCAGAACTATGGCTACACCTTC,CSAGPWQNYGYTF
.,TRBJ2-5,TRBV11-2,many,TGTGCCAGCAGCTTAGTTCTCGGGGTCCAAGAGACCCAGTACTTC,CASSLVLGVQETQYF
.,TRBJ1-1,TRBV5-1,few,TGCGCCAGCAGCTTGTTAAGGTCGATCGTGACAAACACTGAAGCTTTCTTT,CASSLLRSIVTNTEAFF
.,TRBJ1-3,TRBV7-9,few,TGTGCCAGCAGCCCGCGGACAAATGCTCTCCTTGGAAACACCATATATTTT,CASSPRTNALLGNTIYF
.,TRBJ2-5,TRBV5-1,few,TGCGCCAGCAGCTTGGATCTCGGGGACCAAGAGACCCAGTACTTC,CASSLDLGDQETQYF
.,TRBJ1-1,TRBV10-3,few,TGTGCCAGCACACAGAGCCCGAACACTGAAGCTTTCTTT,CASTQSPNTEAFF
TRBD1,TRBJ1-5,TRBV6-8,few,TGTGCCAGCAGGATGGGGATTTGGACAGGGGGTACGCGGAGCAATCAGCCCCAGCATTTT,CASRMGIWTGGTRSNQPQHF
.,TRBJ1-6,TRBV5-1,.,TGCGCCAGCCGAAGTCCGCGGGGCGATAATTCACCCCTCCACTTT,CASRSPRGDNSPLHF
.,TRBJ2-5,TRBV3-1,many,TGTGCCAGCAGCCAGGTATCCAGGTACCAAGAGACCCAGTACTTC,CASSQVSRYQETQYF
.,TRBJ2-7,TRBV5-8,.,TGTGCCAGCAGCTTAATGTCATATAACGGCGAGCAGTACTTC,CASSLMSYNGEQYF
.,TRBJ1-2,TRBV5-1,few,TGCGCCAGCGCAGACAGAACTGGACCATATGGCTACACCTTC,CASADRTGPYGYTF
.,TRBJ1-2,TRBV12-3/TRBV12-4,many,TGTGCCAGCAGTCACCCCCCACGGAGGAGGGGTTTGGGAGGCTACACCTTC,CASSHPPRRRGLGGYTF
.,TRBJ2-7,TRBV4-2,many,TGTGCCAGCAGCCAAGAAGGGGCAGTCGAGCAGTACTTC,CASSQEGAVEQYF
.,TRBJ2-7,TRBV6-1,many,TGTGCCAGCAGTGAAAGTCCCCCCCGAGAGCAGTACTTC,CASSESPPREQYF
.,TRBJ2-2,TRBV20-1,many,TGCAGTGCTAGAGATTATCGCGCAGGCGCCGGGGAGCTGTTTTTT,CSARDYRAGAGELFF
TRBD1,TRBJ2-5,TRBV19,few,TGTGCCAGTAGGGGAAGAGGACAGGACCAAGAGACCCAGTACTTC,CASRGRGQDQETQYF
.,TRBJ2-7,TRBV7-9,.,TGTGCCAGCAGCTTAGGCGCCCGGGGGCAGTACTTC,CASSLGARGQYF
.,TRBJ1-1,TRBV7-9,.,TGTGCCAGCAGCTGGGGCGGGAGGACTTTCACTGAAGCTTTCTTT,CASSWGGRTFTEAFF
TRBD2,TRBJ2-3,TRBV7-2,.,TGTGCCAGCAGCCCAAGGTGGTCTAGCGGGGTGAAAGATACGCAGTATTTT,CASSPRWSSGVKDTQYF
TRBD2,TRBJ2-2,TRBV9,many,TGTGCCAGCAGCGTAGGACTAGCCAAACAGTATCGGGCCGGGGAGCTGTTTTTT,CASSVGLAKQYRAGELFF
.,TRBJ2-2,TRBV5-1,many,TGCGCCAGCAGCTACCTCAGAGGGAACACCGGGGAGCTGTTTTTT,CASSYLRGNTGELFF
.,TRBJ2-1,TRBV5-1,many,TGCGCCAGCAGCTTGGTCCGGGGATTTAACAATGAGCAGTTCTTC,CASSLVRGFNNEQFF
.,TRBJ2-7,TRBV11-1,few,TGTGCCAGCAGCTTAGTCGGTGGGGTCTACGAGCAGTACTTC,CASSLVGGVYEQYF
TRBD2,TRBJ2-7,TRBV6-5,.,TGTGCCAGCAGATCTCAGTGGCGGGGGGCCTACGAGCAGTACTTC,CASRSQWRGAYEQYF
TRBD1,TRBJ2-7,TRBV5-1,many,TGCGCCAGCAGCTCTTTGACGACAGGGGGTTACGAGCAGTACTTC,CASSSLTTGGYEQYF
.,TRBJ1-1,TRBV12-3/TRBV12-4,few,TGTGCCAGCAGGGCAGGGGAATGGAACACTGAAGCTTTCTTT,CASRAGEWNTEAFF
.,TRBJ2-3,TRBV7-2,many,TGTGCCAGCAGCGTATCAACTAGTGGTACGCAGTATTTT,CASSVSTSGTQYF
.,TRBJ2-7,TRBV5-1,few,TGCGCCAGCAGCTTGGTTCCTGGGGGCGAACCCTACGAGCAGTACTTC,CASSLVPGGEPYEQYF
TRBD1,TRBJ1-4,TRBV7-9,many,TGTGCCAGCAGCGAACAGGGGGTAATTGAAAAACTGTTTTTT,CASSEQGVIEKLFF
.,TRBJ2-7,TRBV3-1,.,TGTGCCAGCGAGGGAAGTGGCGAGCGGTACTTC,CASEGSGERYF
.,TRBJ2-1,TRBV20-1,many,TGCAGTGCTAACGCTGTGGGGGATATGGGCAATGAGCAGTTCTTC,CSANAVGDMGNEQFF
.,TRBJ2-3,TRBV5-1,many,TGCGCCAGCACCATGGGGGGGCAAGTCACAGATACGCAGTATTTT,CASTMGGQVTDTQYF
.,TRBJ1-6,TRBV2,.,TGTGCCAGCATGTTTGACGGTTCACCCCTCCACTTT,CASMFDGSPLHF